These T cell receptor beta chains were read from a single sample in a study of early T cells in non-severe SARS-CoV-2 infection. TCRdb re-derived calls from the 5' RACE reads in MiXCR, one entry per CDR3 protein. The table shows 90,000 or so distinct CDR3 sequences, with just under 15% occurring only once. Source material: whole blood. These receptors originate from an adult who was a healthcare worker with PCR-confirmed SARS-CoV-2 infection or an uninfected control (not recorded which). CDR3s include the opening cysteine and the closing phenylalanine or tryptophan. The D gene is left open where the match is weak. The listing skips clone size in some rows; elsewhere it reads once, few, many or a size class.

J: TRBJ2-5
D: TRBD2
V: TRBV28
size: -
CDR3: CASRPSGREETQYF
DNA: TGTGCCAGCAGGCCGAGCGGGAGGGAAGAGACCCAGTACTTC

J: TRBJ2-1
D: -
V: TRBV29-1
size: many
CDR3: CSVEESSYNEQFF
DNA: TGCAGCGTTGAGGAGAGCTCCTACAATGAGCAGTTCTTC

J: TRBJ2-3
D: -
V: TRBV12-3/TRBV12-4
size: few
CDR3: CASSLWIATQYF
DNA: TGTGCCAGCAGTTTATGGATCGCCACGCAGTATTTT

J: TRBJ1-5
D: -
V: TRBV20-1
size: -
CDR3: CSASQGSGTQPQHF
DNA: TGCAGTGCTAGTCAAGGGTCAGGGACGCAGCCCCAGCATTTT

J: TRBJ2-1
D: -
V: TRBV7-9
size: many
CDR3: CATDPPRGPNEQFF
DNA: TGTGCCACCGACCCTCCGCGGGGGCCCAATGAGCAGTTCTTC

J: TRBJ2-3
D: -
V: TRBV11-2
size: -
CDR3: CASSATTDTQYF
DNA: TGTGCCAGCAGCGCAACTACAGATACGCAGTATTTT

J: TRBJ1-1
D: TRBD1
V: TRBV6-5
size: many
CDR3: CASSYRDRAGAFF
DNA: TGTGCCAGCAGTTACCGGGACAGGGCTGGAGCTTTCTTT

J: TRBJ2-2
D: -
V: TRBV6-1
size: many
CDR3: CASTADYTGELFF
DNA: TGTGCCAGCACGGCAGACTACACCGGGGAGCTGTTTTTT

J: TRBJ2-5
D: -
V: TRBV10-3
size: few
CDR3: CAISTGLFQETQYF
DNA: TGTGCCATCAGTACAGGACTATTTCAAGAGACCCAGTACTTC

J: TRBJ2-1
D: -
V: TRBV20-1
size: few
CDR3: CSTGSSYNEQFF
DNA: TGCAGTACCGGGAGCTCCTACAATGAGCAGTTCTTC

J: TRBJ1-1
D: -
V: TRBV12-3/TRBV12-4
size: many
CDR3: CASSTGPRAFF
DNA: TGTGCCAGCAGTACAGGGCCGAGGGCTTTCTTT

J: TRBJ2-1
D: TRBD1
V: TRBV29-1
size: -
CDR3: CSVEGTGNNNEQFF
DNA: TGCAGCGTTGAAGGGACAGGTAACAACAATGAGCAGTTCTTC

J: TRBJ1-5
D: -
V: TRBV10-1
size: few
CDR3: CASSESSQPQHF
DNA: TGCGCCAGCAGTGAGTCCTCTCAGCCCCAGCATTTT

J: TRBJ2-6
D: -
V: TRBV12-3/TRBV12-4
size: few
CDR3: CASSFHLGGSGANVLTF
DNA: TGTGCCAGCAGTTTTCATCTGGGTGGGTCGGGGGCCAACGTCCTGACTTTC

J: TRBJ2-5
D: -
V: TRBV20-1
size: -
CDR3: CSARAKDSKETQYF
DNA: TGCAGTGCTAGAGCTAAGGACAGCAAAGAGACCCAGTACTTC

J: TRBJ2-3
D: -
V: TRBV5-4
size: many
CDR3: CASSLEDQGDTQYF
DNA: TGTGCCAGCAGCTTAGAGGACCAAGGAGATACGCAGTATTTT

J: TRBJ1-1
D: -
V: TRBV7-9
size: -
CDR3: CASSLDVTSEAFF
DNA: TGTGCCAGCAGCTTAGACGTTACCAGTGAAGCTTTCTTT

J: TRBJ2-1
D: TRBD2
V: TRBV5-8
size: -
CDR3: CASSFLKTSAYNEQFF
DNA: TGTGCCAGCAGCTTTCTTAAGACTAGCGCCTACAATGAGCAGTTCTTC

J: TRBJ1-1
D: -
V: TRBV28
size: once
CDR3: CATFRDGTGTEAFF
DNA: TGTGCTACCTTCCGGGACGGCACGGGAACTGAAGCTTTCTTT

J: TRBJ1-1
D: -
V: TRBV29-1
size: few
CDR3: CSVREGEAFF
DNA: TGCAGCGTTAGGGAGGGAGAAGCTTTCTTT

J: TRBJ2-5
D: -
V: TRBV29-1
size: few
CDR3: CSVAQGSGGETQYF
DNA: TGCAGCGTTGCACAGGGCTCTGGAGGAGAGACCCAGTACTTC

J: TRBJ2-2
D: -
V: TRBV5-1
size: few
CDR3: CASSLEWSGVNGELFF
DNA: TGCGCCAGCAGCTTGGAATGGAGTGGGGTGAACGGGGAGCTGTTTTTT

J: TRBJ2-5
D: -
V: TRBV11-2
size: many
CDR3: CASSFGVQETQYF
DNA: TGTGCCAGCAGCTTCGGAGTGCAAGAGACCCAGTACTTC

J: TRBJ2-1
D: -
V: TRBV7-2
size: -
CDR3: CASSLDMTNNEQFF
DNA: TGTGCCAGCAGCTTAGATATGACTAATAATGAGCAGTTCTTC

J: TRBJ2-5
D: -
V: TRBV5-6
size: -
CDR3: CASSLDAHNLIQETQYF
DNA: TGTGCCAGCAGCTTGGATGCCCACAACCTCATTCAGGAGACCCAGTACTTC

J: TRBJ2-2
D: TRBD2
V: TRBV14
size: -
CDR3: CASSQSITSGANTGELFF
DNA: TGTGCCAGCAGCCAATCGATTACTAGCGGGGCGAACACCGGGGAGCTGTTTTTT

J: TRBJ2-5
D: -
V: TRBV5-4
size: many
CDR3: CASGIRDKQETQYF
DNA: TGTGCCAGCGGTATCCGGGACAAACAAGAGACCCAGTACTTC

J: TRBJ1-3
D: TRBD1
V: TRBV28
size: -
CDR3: CASSQTQGAGENTIYF
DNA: TGTGCCAGCAGTCAAACACAGGGGGCAGGAGAAAACACCATATATTTT

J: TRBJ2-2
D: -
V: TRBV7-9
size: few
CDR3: CASSLMAGELFF
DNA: TGTGCCAGCAGCTTAATGGCCGGGGAGCTGTTTTTT

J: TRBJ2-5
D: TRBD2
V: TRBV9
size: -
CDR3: CASSVGGTSGQETQYF
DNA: TGTGCCAGCAGCGTAGGTGGGACTAGCGGCCAAGAGACCCAGTACTTC

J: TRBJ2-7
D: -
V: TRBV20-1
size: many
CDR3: CSASESASYEQYF
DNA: TGCAGTGCTAGTGAGTCGGCCTCCTACGAGCAGTACTTC

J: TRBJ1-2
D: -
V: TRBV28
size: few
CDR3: CASNAGSYGYTF
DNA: TGTGCCAGCAATGCAGGGAGCTATGGCTACACCTTC

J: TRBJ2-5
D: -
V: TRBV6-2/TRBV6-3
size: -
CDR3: CASSYSTATQYF
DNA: TGTGCCAGCAGTTACTCGACAGCGACCCAGTACTTC

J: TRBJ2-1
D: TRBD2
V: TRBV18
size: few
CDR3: CASSPRLAGDEQFF
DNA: TGTGCCAGCTCACCACGGCTCGCGGGGGATGAGCAGTTCTTC

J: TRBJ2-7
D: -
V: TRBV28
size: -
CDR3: CASSFRYEQYF
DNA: TGTGCCAGCAGTTTTCGTTACGAGCAGTACTTC

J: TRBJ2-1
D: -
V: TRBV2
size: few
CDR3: CASTPPRGYEQFF
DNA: TGTGCCAGCACCCCCCCCAGGGGCTATGAGCAGTTCTTC

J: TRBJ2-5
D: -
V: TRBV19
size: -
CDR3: CASSSTYQETQYF
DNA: TGTGCCAGTAGTAGTACCTACCAAGAGACCCAGTACTTC

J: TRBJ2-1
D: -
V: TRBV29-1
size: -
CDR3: CSVEEWSVGEQFF
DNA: TGCAGCGTTGAAGAGTGGAGTGTCGGTGAGCAGTTCTTC

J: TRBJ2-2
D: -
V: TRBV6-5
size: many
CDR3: CASSYPLGRGRTGELFF
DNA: TGTGCCAGCAGTTACCCCCTAGGTAGGGGAAGGACCGGGGAGCTGTTTTTT

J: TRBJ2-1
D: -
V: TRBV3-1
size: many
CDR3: CASSQGTPNEQFF
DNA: TGTGCCAGCAGCCAAGGGACCCCCAATGAGCAGTTCTTC

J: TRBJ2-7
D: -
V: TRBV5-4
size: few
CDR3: CASSLDTFYEQYF
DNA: TGTGCCAGCAGCTTGGACACCTTCTACGAGCAGTACTTC

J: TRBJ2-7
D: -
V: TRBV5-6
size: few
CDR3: CASKVGRGYEQYF
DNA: TGTGCCAGCAAGGTCGGGAGAGGCTACGAGCAGTACTTC

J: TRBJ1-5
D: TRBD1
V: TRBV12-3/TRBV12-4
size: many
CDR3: CASSGGAGQPQHF
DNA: TGTGCCAGCTCAGGGGGCGCCGGTCAGCCCCAGCATTTT

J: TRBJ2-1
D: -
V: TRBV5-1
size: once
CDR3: CASSLGPRHTNNEQFF
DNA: TGCGCCAGCAGCTTGGGGCCCAGACATACGAACAATGAGCAGTTCTTC

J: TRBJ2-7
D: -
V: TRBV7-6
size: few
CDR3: CASSPRRDITYEQYF
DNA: TGTGCCAGCAGCCCTCGCCGGGACATAACATACGAGCAGTACTTC

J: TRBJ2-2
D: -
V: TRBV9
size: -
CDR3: CASSARATNTGELFF
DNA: TGTGCCAGCAGCGCTAGGGCGACGAACACCGGGGAGCTGTTTTTT

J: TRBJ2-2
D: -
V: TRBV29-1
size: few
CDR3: CSVDEVPGGELFF
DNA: TGCAGCGTTGACGAAGTGCCGGGCGGGGAGCTGTTTTTT

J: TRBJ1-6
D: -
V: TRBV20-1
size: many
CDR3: CSAKGAPNSPLHF
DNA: TGCAGTGCTAAAGGGGCCCCTAATTCACCCCTCCACTTT

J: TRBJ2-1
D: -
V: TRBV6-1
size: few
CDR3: CASSESYNEQFF
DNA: TGTGCCAGCAGTGAATCCTACAATGAGCAGTTCTTC

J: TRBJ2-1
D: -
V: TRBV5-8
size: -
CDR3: CASSHRYNEQFF
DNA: TGTGCCAGCAGCCACAGGTACAATGAGCAGTTCTTC

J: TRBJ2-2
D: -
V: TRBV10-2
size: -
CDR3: CASALTTGNTGELFF
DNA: TGCGCCAGCGCACTAACGACAGGGAACACCGGGGAGCTGTTTTTT

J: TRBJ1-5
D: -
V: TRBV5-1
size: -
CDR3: CASSEEGVGNQPQHF
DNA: TGCGCCAGCAGCGAAGAAGGAGTGGGGAATCAGCCCCAGCATTTT

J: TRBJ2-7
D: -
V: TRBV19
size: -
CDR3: CASSIDGLLSGEQYF
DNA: TGTGCCAGTAGTATAGATGGGCTACTATCCGGCGAGCAGTACTTC

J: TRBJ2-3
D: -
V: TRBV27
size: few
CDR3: CASSFSTVSTDTQYF
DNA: TGTGCCAGCAGTTTTTCGACTGTTAGCACAGATACGCAGTATTTT

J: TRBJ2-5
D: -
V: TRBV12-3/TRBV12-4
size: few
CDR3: CASSPGAGETQYF
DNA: TGTGCCAGCAGTCCAGGGGCAGGGGAGACCCAGTACTTC

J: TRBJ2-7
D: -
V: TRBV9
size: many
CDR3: CASSEGGSSYEQYF
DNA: TGTGCCAGCAGCGAGGGGGGATCCTCCTACGAGCAGTACTTC